The 15 T cell receptor beta chains in this list originate from one sample, sequenced in a study of long-term antiretroviral therapy in people with HIV. Researchers ran immunoSEQ v3.0 at survey level. Data came from immunoSEQ multiplex PCR; TCRdb stores just in-frame clones and leaves some out. The sample includes about 11,000 clones, about 80% seen only once; the top ten take around 17%. The sample in question was unsorted PBMCs, obtained at the start of antiretroviral therapy, before treatment. These receptors were collected from a man aged 25-40 years with HIV.

The chain is built from TRBV29-1 and TRBJ2-2; D not resolved. This CDR3 has 13 amino acids. Per germline, CDR1 SQVTM and CDR2 ANQGSEA. V was clipped by 3 bases and J by 7 bases, with 12 bases between them. For the CDR3, the DNA is TGCAGCGTTGATGTCGGGTATATCGGGGAGCTGTTTTTT. This translates into CSVDVGYIGELFF.

This sequence joins TRBV7-8 and TRBJ1-3; D is unclear. The CDR3 is made up of 16 amino acids. Trimming stripped 5 bases from V and 1 base from J, with 15 bases between. Germline assignment: CDR1 SGHVS and CDR2 FQNEAQ. DNA of the CDR3: TGTGCCAGCAGCACCCCTTTTGCGGAGTCTGGAAACACCATATATTTT. As protein: CASSTPFAESGNTIYF.

This clone is classed as medium-sized. This rearrangement joins TRBV6-5 to TRBJ2-7, with 7 bases that match TRBD1. Per the germline V gene, CDR1 is MNHEY and CDR2 is SVGAGI. This CDR3 has 16 residues. Germline trimming cut 0 bases from V and 2 bases from J; bases unmatched to any gene: 7. CDR3: CASSYSTGPLPYEQYF. In DNA form, the CDR3 reads TGTGCCAGCAGTTACTCGACAGGGCCCCTTCCCTACGAGCAGTACTTC.

The chain combines TRBV4-2 with TRBJ2-3; 14 nucleotides match TRBD2. Germline CDR1 and CDR2: LGHNA and YNFKEQ. With 1 base clipped from V and 4 bases from J, the junction kept 1 base outside the gene matches. The CDR3 length is 16 residues. CDR3 sequence: CASSQGLAGGPDTQYF. The DNA for the CDR3 is TGTGCCAGCAGCCAAGGACTAGCGGGAGGGCCAGATACGCAGTATTTT.

Only a few counts were recorded for this clone. The V and J genes are TRBV6-1 and TRBJ2-3; 9 bases map to TRBD2. CDR1 and CDR2 (germline): MNHNS, SASEGT. The CDR3 is 19 residues long. The junction had 10 bases not matched to a gene; V was cut back by 0 bases and J by 0 bases. CDR3 loop: CASSEAWAGGFSSTDTQYF. The CDR3, as DNA: TGTGCCAGCAGTGAAGCGTGGGCGGGAGGGTTTTCTAGCACAGATACGCAGTATTTT.

The rearrangement links TRBV6-1 to TRBJ2-3; possible D gene TRBD1, 5 bases. The V gene lost 3 bases and the J gene lost 5 bases, with 12 bases spanning the gap. Germline V lookup: CDR1 MNHNS, CDR2 SASEGT. The length of the CDR3 is 14 residues. In nucleotides, the CDR3 is TGTGCCAGCAGTGAGGTCTGGGGCATAGATACGCAGTATTTT. This sequence encodes CASSEVWGIDTQYF.

This sequence joins TRBV5-4 and TRBJ1-1, with D uncertain. Trimming cost V 4 bases and J 0 bases, with 13 bases left between them. Germline V gene sequence: CDR1 SGHNT, CDR2 YYREEE (reference sequence). The CDR3 runs 15 residues. The CDR3 loop is CASSLPGRLNTEAFF. For the CDR3, the DNA is TGTGCCAGCAGCCTACCAGGCAGACTGAACACTGAAGCTTTCTTT.

This chain's CDR3 is CASSGSGDDTEAFF. The CDR3 DNA is TGTGCCAGCAGTGGGTCGGGGGATGACACTGAAGCTTTCTTT. The V and J genes are TRBV25-1 and TRBJ1-1; TRBD1 might be the D (5 bases). CDR3 length equals 14 residues. CDR1 and CDR2 (germline): MGHDK, SYGVNS. Trimming removed 4 bases from V and 3 bases from J, with 12 bases in between.

This clone has just one count. This chain joins TRBV7-9 and TRBJ2-1; 13 bases agree with TRBD2. The V gene's germline CDR1 is SEHNR and CDR2 FQNEAQ (reference sequence). Losses at the gene ends were 1 base for V and 6 bases for J; bases not matched to a gene: 3. This CDR3 contains 16 residues. For the CDR3, the DNA is TGTGCCAGCAGCTTAGAGGGACTAGCGGGAATCAATGAGCAGTTCTTC. Amino acid sequence: CASSLEGLAGINEQFF.

J is TRBJ1-1 and V is TRBV12-5; D gene unclear. The CDR3 is 14 residues long. The germline gives CDR1 LGHNT, CDR2 FRNRAP. The V end was cut by 2 bases, the J end by 0 bases, with 7 bases between. The CDR3 loop reads CASGLNDLNTEAFF. CDR3 bases: TGTGCTAGTGGTTTGAATGACTTGAACACTGAAGCTTTCTTT.

In its sample, this clone was seen a few times. The chain couples TRBV10-1 to TRBJ1-1; no clear D gene. CDR1 and CDR2 (germline): WNHNN, SYGVQD (reference sequence). CDR3 length: 14 amino acids. With 5 bases removed from V and 0 bases from J, the gap between germline ends came to 10 bases. The CDR3 here is CASSKDGMNTEAFF. CDR3 nucleotides: TGCGCCAGCAGTAAGGACGGTATGAACACTGAAGCTTTCTTT.

This clone has a single count. The chain is built from TRBV5-5 and TRBJ2-1; 10 bases align to TRBD1. The length of the CDR3 is 15 residues. The V gene's germline CDR1 is SGHKS and CDR2 YYEKEE (reference sequence). V shed 4 bases, J shed 4 bases, and the junction held 5 bases outside the gene matches. The CDR3 sequence: CASSPGQGGYNEQFF. The DNA of the CDR3 is TGTGCCAGCAGCCCCGGACAGGGGGGGTACAATGAGCAGTTCTTC.

This clone showed up just once. The chain joins TRBV11-2 to TRBJ2-5, with 7 positions matching TRBD1. The CDR3 is 15 residues long. J gave up 0 bases and V 4 bases, and 5 bases lay outside the gene matches. CDR1 and CDR2 from the germline V gene are SGHAT and FQNNGV. The CDR3 loop reads CASSWGTDYQETQYF. CDR3 nucleotides: TGTGCCAGCAGCTGGGGGACAGACTACCAAGAGACCCAGTACTTC. The variable domain in full, completed from reference TRBV11-2 and TRBJ2-5, reads EAGVAQSPRYKIIEKRQSVAFWCNPISGHATLYWYQQILGQGPKLLIQFQNNGVVDDSQLPKDRFSAERLKGVDSTLKIQPAKLEDSAVYLCASSWGTDYQETQYFGPGTRLLVL.

This chain uses TRBV6-4 with TRBJ2-3; 7 bases are shared with TRBD2. V dropped 2 bases and J dropped 3; count of bases not matched to a gene: 5. Germline V CDR1 and CDR2: MRHNA, SNTAGT. This CDR3 region has 15 residues. The CDR3: CASSDTGGGTDTQYF. CDR3 DNA: TGTGCCAGCAGTGACACCGGCGGGGGTACAGATACGCAGTATTTT.

This chain joins TRBV28 and TRBJ1-2, with D possibly TRBD1 on 5 matching bases. The CDR3 sequence is 15 residues long. The germline gives CDR1 MDHEN, CDR2 SYDVKM. The V and J ends lost 2 bases and 7 bases respectively, with 17 bases between them. The CDR3 region is CASSLGYRGVGGYTF. DNA for the CDR3: TGTGCCAGCAGTTTAGGCTATCGGGGGGTCGGTGGCTACACCTTC.